The T cell receptor (beta chain) under discussion was sequenced for a study of blood T cell repertoires in COVID-19. Overall study context: In each case, the material was cDNA or gDNA derived from T cells, B-cell-depleted T cells, or PBMCs.

The table came from immunoSEQ multiplex PCR; TCRdb's copy has only in-frame clones and leaves some out. The data hold 40,000 or so clones, with approximately 90% observed a single time. Trimming shortened V by 2 bases and J by 16 bases, and 11 bases separated the two germline ends. The CDR3 length is 11 residues. CDR1 and CDR2 (germline): SEHNR, FQNEAQ (reference sequence). The V gene is TRBV7-9, the J gene TRBJ2-2; possibly TRBD1 for D (6 bases). This receptor was obtained from a woman aged 25-40 years in a cohort sampled during active COVID-19. Sequencing was carried out using peripheral blood. The CDR3 DNA reads TGTGCCAGCAGCTTATTGCAGGGGCCGTTTTTT. It translates to CASSLLQGPFF.